In this sample, the clone carrying this T cell receptor (beta chain) turned up many times. Its cognate antigen is unknown. The entry originates in a study of T-cell reconstitution after alpha-beta-depleted transplantation in children. Study conclusions and caveats: Counts and diversity of T cells one year after transplant came mostly from newly produced T cells.

Preparation of the TCRbeta library involved a method that used unique molecular identifiers. Each CDR3 protein gets one entry after TCRdb re-called the PCR reads with MiXCR. The sample yields 330,000 or so distinct CDR3 sequences, about a tenth seen once. Germline V gene sequence: CDR1 SNHLY, CDR2 FYNNEI. This CDR3 is built from 13 residues. Trimming cost V 6 bases and J 7 bases, with 13 bases left between them. The chain uses TRBV2 and TRBJ1-5, with D hard to call. Material: PBMCs, obtained before TCRalphabeta/CD19-depleted stem cell transplant. This TCR was sampled from a boy under two years old with acute myeloid leukemia, due to receive a stem cell transplant. Written as DNA, the CDR3 is TGTGCCAGCAGGACGAGGGAAGGCCAGCCCCAGCATTTT. Its translation: CASRTREGQPQHF.